These T cell receptor beta chains were read from a single sample in a study of shared clonotypes between healthy human individuals. Sequencing used immunoSEQ multiplex PCR; TCRdb keeps in-frame clones, though not all of them. Altogether about 330,000 clones are present, under 80% being singletons, with the ten largest covering approximately 10%. Sequenced: memory CD4+ T cells sorted from blood. The receptors here all came from a man in his thirties or forties in good health. Both conserved end residues are part of each CDR3. D genes are given only for firm matches. Size is omitted from some rows. Given values are once, few, many or a class for expanded clones.

V	D	size	J	DNA	CDR3
TRBV18	-	-	TRBJ2-7	TGTGCCAGCTCATTTCCGCTCGGCGAGCAGTACTTC	CASSFPLGEQYF
TRBV11-3	TRBD2	few	TRBJ2-7	TGTGCCAGCAGCTTAGGAGGAGGACTAGCGGGGGCCTACGAGCAGTACTTC	CASSLGGGLAGAYEQYF
TRBV30	-	-	TRBJ2-6	TGTGCCTGGAGTGTACAAAGGCGGACGTTTTCTGGGGCCAACGTCCTGACTTTC	CAWSVQRRTFSGANVLTF
TRBV6-1	-	-	TRBJ1-2	TGTGCCAGCAGTGAATTAGGGGGGCAGGATGGCTACACCTTC	CASSELGGQDGYTF
TRBV6-1	TRBD1	-	TRBJ2-7	TGTGCCAGCAGTGTACAGGGGATTTACGAGCAGTACTTC	CASSVQGIYEQYF
TRBV5-1	TRBD1	-	TRBJ1-1	TGCGCCAGCAGCTTGATTGGGACAGGGAACACTGAAGCTTTCTTT	CASSLIGTGNTEAFF
TRBV30	-	-	TRBJ1-3	TGTGCCTGTGTATCTCCTGGAAACACCATATATTTT	CACVSPGNTIYF
TRBV10-3	-	-	TRBJ2-7	TGTGCCACCGGTGGAGGAGGCGGGTTACACGAGCAGTACTTC	CATGGGGGLHEQYF
TRBV5-5	-	-	TRBJ1-4	TGTGCCAGCAAACCTGGACAGAGCAATGAAAAACTGTTTTTT	CASKPGQSNEKLFF
TRBV11-2	-	-	TRBJ2-3	TGTGCCAGCAGTCTCAGGGGAACTAGCACAGATACGCAGTATTTT	CASSLRGTSTDTQYF
TRBV7-2	TRBD1	-	TRBJ1-4	TGTGCCAGCAGCTTAGCGACAGGGATCGGTGAAAAACTGTTTTTT	CASSLATGIGEKLFF
TRBV4-3	-	-	TRBJ2-2	TGCGCCAGCAGCCAACAGACAGTTAGCACCGGGGAGCTGTTTTTT	CASSQQTVSTGELFF
TRBV7-2	TRBD2	-	TRBJ2-5	TGTGCCAGCAGCTCCCCGAGGGAGGGGCAGACCCAGTACTTC	CASSSPREGQTQYF
TRBV6-6	TRBD1	few	TRBJ2-1	TGTGCCAGCAGTTTGACAGGGGCTGGCTACAATGAGCAGTTCTTC	CASSLTGAGYNEQFF
TRBV6-6	-	-	TRBJ2-7	TGTGCCAGCAGCATGGAGCCTGTTTACGAGCAGTACTTC	CASSMEPVYEQYF
TRBV11-2	-	-	TRBJ2-7	TGTGCCAGCAGCTTAGTGGCAGGGTCCTACGAGCAGTACTTC	CASSLVAGSYEQYF
TRBV5-4	-	-	TRBJ2-3	TGTGCCAGCAGCCGATTGAGGGTGACAGATACGCAGTATTTT	CASSRLRVTDTQYF
TRBV6-5	TRBD1	-	TRBJ2-2	TGTGCCAGCAGTTACTCGACAGGGGGGTTCACCGGGGAGCTGTTTTTT	CASSYSTGGFTGELFF
TRBV2	-	-	TRBJ1-5	TGTGCCAGCAGTGATTTGGGGGCTGATCAGCCCCAGCATTTT	CASSDLGADQPQHF
TRBV7-9	-	-	TRBJ2-1	TGTGCCAGCAGCTCTTCCCTGTGGGGAGGCAATGAGCAGTTCTTC	CASSSSLWGGNEQFF
TRBV19	-	-	TRBJ2-1	TGTGCCAGTAGTATTCACGCAGGGGGGAATGAGCAGTTCTTC	CASSIHAGGNEQFF
TRBV29-1	-	once	TRBJ1-1	TGCAGCGTTGTAACGGGACACCCGAACACTGAAGCTTTCTTT	CSVVTGHPNTEAFF
TRBV28	TRBD1	-	TRBJ2-2	TGTGCCAGCAGTTCGGACAGGGGGCTGTACACCGGGGAGCTGTTTTTT	CASSSDRGLYTGELFF
TRBV19	-	-	TRBJ1-1	TGTGCCAGTAGTAATCAGCGTTGTGGGGATACCCCCGATGCTTTCTTT	CASSNQRCGDTPDAFF
TRBV6-5	-	many	TRBJ2-7	TGTGCCAGCAGTCGGACAGATCCCTACGAGCAGTACTTC	CASSRTDPYEQYF
TRBV4-3	-	-	TRBJ1-5	TGCGCCAGCAGCCAAGACAGGGGTCAGCCCCAGCATTTT	CASSQDRGQPQHF
TRBV18	-	few	TRBJ1-1	TGTGCCAGCTCACCGGCCGCGATGAACACTGAAGCTTTCTTT	CASSPAAMNTEAFF
TRBV5-1	TRBD2	-	TRBJ2-1	TGCGCCAGCAGCTTACTAAGCGGGAGTACCTACAATGAGCAGTTCTTC	CASSLLSGSTYNEQFF
TRBV29-1	-	-	TRBJ1-2	TGCAGCGTGTTAGCCGTCACAATGGCGACCGCTTATGGCTACACCTTC	CSVLAVTMATAYGYTF
TRBV18	-	-	TRBJ2-7	TGTGCCAGCTCCCCGTCCCTAAATGCCTACGAGCAGTACTTC	CASSPSLNAYEQYF
TRBV4-1	-	-	TRBJ2-3	TGCGCCAGCAGCCAAGACGACCCCACAGATACGCAGTATTTT	CASSQDDPTDTQYF
TRBV10-3	TRBD1	-	TRBJ2-1	TGTGCCATCAGTGAGTCGAGACCGGGACAGGGCTCCTACAATGAGCAGTTCTTC	CAISESRPGQGSYNEQFF
TRBV28	-	-	TRBJ1-4	TGTGCCAGCAGTCCTCCAGGGAATCGGGGTGAAAAACTGTTTTTT	CASSPPGNRGEKLFF
TRBV7-8	TRBD2	-	TRBJ2-1	TGTGCCAGCAGCTCACCGGGACTAGCGGGAGCGGAGGTCTTC	CASSSPGLAGAEVF
TRBV29-1	-	-	TRBJ2-1	TGCAGCGTTGAAGAGGTGGAGGGAACCCCGCAGTTCTTC	CSVEEVEGTPQFF
TRBV28	-	-	TRBJ2-4	TGTGCCAGCGGGACGGCCATCGAGATTCAGTACTTC	CASGTAIEIQYF
TRBV6-5	-	-	TRBJ1-1	TGTGCCAGCAGTCTTCGGGCGAGGGAAGATGAAGCTTTCTTT	CASSLRAREDEAFF
TRBV7-2	TRBD2	-	TRBJ2-1	TGTGCCAGCAGCTTTGTTCTTTTGGCGGGAGGCTCCAATGAGCAGTTCTTC	CASSFVLLAGGSNEQFF
TRBV28	-	-	TRBJ1-5	TGTGCCAGCAATTGGGGGAGAGATCAGCCCCAGCATTTT	CASNWGRDQPQHF
TRBV5-6	-	-	TRBJ2-7	TGTGCCAGCAGCTTGAATCTGGTTGGTGTGCAGTACTTC	CASSLNLVGVQYF
TRBV11-2	TRBD1	-	TRBJ1-1	TGTGCCGCCCGGGACAGGGCTCACACTGAAGCTTTCTTT	CAARDRAHTEAFF
TRBV10-1	-	few	TRBJ2-1	TGCGCCAGCAGTACTGGACTGGCCCACAATGAGCAGTTCTTC	CASSTGLAHNEQFF